A selection of T cell receptor beta chains follows, all from one sample in a study of CD8 T cells in ankylosing spondylitis. TCRdb itself ran the 5' RACE reads through MiXCR, one entry per CDR3 protein. The table has roughly 230,000 distinct CDR3 sequences, 8% to 11% seen once. Specimen: blood, either unsorted or a sorted T cell fraction (not recorded which). These receptors originate from a male donor with ankylosing spondylitis or in good health (not recorded which). The CDR3 runs from the conserved cysteine through the conserved F or W. The order of the fields is D gene, V gene, clone size, J gene, CDR3 DNA, CDR3 protein. A D gene is named only where the DNA matches it firmly. The size entry is marked missing in some rows and otherwise reads once, few, many or a size class.

-	TRBV7-2	many	TRBJ2-3	TGTGCCAGCAGCTCTACCCAAGCAGATACGCAGTATTTT	CASSSTQADTQYF
-	TRBV5-1	many	TRBJ2-3	TGCGCCAGCAGCTTGGACACACCAAGCACAGATACGCAGTATTTT	CASSLDTPSTDTQYF
TRBD2	TRBV29-1	many	TRBJ2-5	TGCAGCGGGAAGGGACTAGCGGGATACGAGACCCAGTACTTC	CSGKGLAGYETQYF
-	TRBV7-2	-	TRBJ2-3	TGTGCCAGCAGCTTCCTGACAGGACTTAGCACAGATACGCAGTATTTT	CASSFLTGLSTDTQYF
-	TRBV10-3	many	TRBJ1-1	TGTGCCATCACCGCCGGGGTGAACACTGAAGCTTTCTTT	CAITAGVNTEAFF
-	TRBV28	many	TRBJ2-5	TGTGCCAGCAGGGGGGGTGGGCAAGAGACCCAGTACTTC	CASRGGGQETQYF
-	TRBV7-9	-	TRBJ2-1	TGTGCCAGCAGTCCTCCGGGACTCATCGTCAATGAGCAGTTCTTC	CASSPPGLIVNEQFF
-	TRBV25-1	many	TRBJ1-3	TGTGCCAGTAAAGCCGGAAACACCATATATTTT	CASKAGNTIYF
TRBD1	TRBV5-1	-	TRBJ2-7	TGCGCCAGCAGCCCTCGACAGGGTGACTACGAGCAGTACTTC	CASSPRQGDYEQYF
TRBD2	TRBV4-1	many	TRBJ2-1	TGCGCCAGCAGCCAGTTGCGGGCTAGCGGGGGGTACAATGAGCAGTTCTTC	CASSQLRASGGYNEQFF
-	TRBV6-1	many	TRBJ1-1	TGTGCCAGCAGATTGGGGGGCAGAAACACTGAAGCTTTCTTT	CASRLGGRNTEAFF
-	TRBV11-1	-	TRBJ1-1	TGTGCCAGCAGCTCCTCTCCCGGGCAGGGAGGGCGGAACACTGAAGCTTTCTTT	CASSSSPGQGGRNTEAFF
-	TRBV4-1	few	TRBJ2-1	TGCGCCAGCAGCCAACAGAAGACCGGTGAGCAGTTCTTC	CASSQQKTGEQFF
TRBD2	TRBV20-1	-	TRBJ2-5	TGCAGTGCGGGCGGGGGATCGACCCAGTACTTC	CSAGGGSTQYF
-	TRBV30	many	TRBJ1-6	TGTGCCTGGAGTGGGGGCTCGATCGACAGGTGGCGTTCACCCCTCCACTTT	CAWSGGSIDRWRSPLHF
-	TRBV10-2	many	TRBJ2-2	TGCGCCAGCAGTGAGACTAACACCGGGGAGCTGTTTTTT	CASSETNTGELFF
TRBD1	TRBV7-2	many	TRBJ2-2	TGTGCCAGCAGCTCGTACAGGGGGAACACCGGGGAGCTGTTTTTT	CASSSYRGNTGELFF
TRBD2	TRBV10-3	-	TRBJ2-2	TGTGCCACAAGGGGGGGACTAGCGTCATTAGACACCGGGGAGCTGTTTTTT	CATRGGLASLDTGELFF
TRBD1	TRBV12-3/TRBV12-4	many	TRBJ1-3	TGTGCCAGCAGTGTCGGGACAGCTCGGTCTTCGGCTGGAAACACCATATATTTT	CASSVGTARSSAGNTIYF
TRBD2	TRBV2	-	TRBJ2-7	TGTGCCAGCAGGGAGACTAGCGGGGGCTCCTACGAGCAGTACTTC	CASRETSGGSYEQYF
TRBD2	TRBV12-3/TRBV12-4	many	TRBJ2-5	TGTGCCAGCAGTTCTGAGGGGACTAGCGGGACCAAAGGGGGGACCCAGTACTTC	CASSSEGTSGTKGGTQYF
TRBD2	TRBV5-1	many	TRBJ2-7	TGCGCCAGCAGCTTGCCTAGCGGGGGCGACATCTCCTACGAGCAGTACTTC	CASSLPSGGDISYEQYF
-	TRBV5-6	many	TRBJ1-5	TGTGCCAGCAGCCGTCGGGCAGGGCATCAGCCCCAGCATTTT	CASSRRAGHQPQHF